This T cell receptor beta chain was retrieved from a study of PD-L1 blockade in urothelial cancer. Study-level background: As for prior chemotherapy regimens, patients had received 0 to 3. Per blood sample, T cells had a median of around 150,000.

Noted time point: pretreatment peripheral blood. This clone showed up just a few times. The CDR3 sequence is 14 residues long. Trimming removed 0 bases at V and 3 bases at J, with 9 bases between. Germline loops: CDR1 MNHNY, CDR2 SVGAGI (reference sequence). Assay: immunoSEQ multiplex PCR; the TCRdb copy retains only in-frame clones and omits some. The sample shows some 38,000 clones, 70% to 90% of them seen only once. V and J are TRBV6-6 and TRBJ2-7, with TRBD2 as a possible D gene (5 bases). This TCR was recovered from a man at least 80 years old with urothelial cancer. The sample in question was PBMCs, obtained around atezolizumab (anti-PD-L1) treatment. The CDR3 coding sequence is TGTGCCAGCAGTTACTCGAACGGAGGCTACGAGCAGTACTTC. Translated, it gives CASSYSNGGYEQYF.